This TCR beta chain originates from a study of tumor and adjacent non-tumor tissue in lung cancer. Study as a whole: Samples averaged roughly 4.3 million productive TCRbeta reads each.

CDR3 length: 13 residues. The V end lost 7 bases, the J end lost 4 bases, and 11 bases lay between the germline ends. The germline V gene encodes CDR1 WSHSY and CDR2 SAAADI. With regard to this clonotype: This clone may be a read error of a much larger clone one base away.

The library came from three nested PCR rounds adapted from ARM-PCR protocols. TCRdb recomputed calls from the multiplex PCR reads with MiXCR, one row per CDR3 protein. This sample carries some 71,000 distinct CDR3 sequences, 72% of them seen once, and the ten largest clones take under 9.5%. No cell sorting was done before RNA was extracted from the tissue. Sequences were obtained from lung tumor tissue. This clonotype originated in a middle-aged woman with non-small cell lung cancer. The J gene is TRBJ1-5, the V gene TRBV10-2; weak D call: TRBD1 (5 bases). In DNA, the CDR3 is TGCGCCAGCAAGGACAAGGGGAATCAGCCCCAGCATTTT. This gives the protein CASKDKGNQPQHF.